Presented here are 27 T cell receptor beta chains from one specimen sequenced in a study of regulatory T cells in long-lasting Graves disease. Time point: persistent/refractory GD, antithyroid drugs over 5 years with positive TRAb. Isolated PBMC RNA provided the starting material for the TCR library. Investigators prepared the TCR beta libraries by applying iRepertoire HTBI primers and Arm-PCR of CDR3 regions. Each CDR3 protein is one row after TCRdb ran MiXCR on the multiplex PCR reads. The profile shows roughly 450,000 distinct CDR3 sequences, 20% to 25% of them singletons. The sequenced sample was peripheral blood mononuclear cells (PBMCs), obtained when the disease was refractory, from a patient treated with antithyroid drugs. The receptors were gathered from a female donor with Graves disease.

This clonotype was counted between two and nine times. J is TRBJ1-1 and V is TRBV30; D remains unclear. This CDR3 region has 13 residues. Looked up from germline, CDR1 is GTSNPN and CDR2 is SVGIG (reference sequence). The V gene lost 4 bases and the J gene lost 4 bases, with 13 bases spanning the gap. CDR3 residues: CAWTLGEVTEAFF. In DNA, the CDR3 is TGTGCCTGGACCTTAGGAGAAGTCACTGAAGCTTTCTTT.

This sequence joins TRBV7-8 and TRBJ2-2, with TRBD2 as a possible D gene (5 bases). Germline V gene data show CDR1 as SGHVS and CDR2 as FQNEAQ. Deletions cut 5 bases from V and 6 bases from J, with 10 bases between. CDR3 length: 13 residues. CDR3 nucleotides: TGTGCCAGCAGCCCCCCGGAGGCCGGGGAGCTGTTTTTT. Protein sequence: CASSPPEAGELFF.

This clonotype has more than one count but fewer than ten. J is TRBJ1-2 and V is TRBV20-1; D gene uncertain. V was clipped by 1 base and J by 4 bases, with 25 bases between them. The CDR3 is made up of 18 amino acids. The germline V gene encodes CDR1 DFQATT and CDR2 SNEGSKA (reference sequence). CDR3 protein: CSARGWPDKLGSGYGYTF. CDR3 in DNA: TGCAGTGCTAGAGGGTGGCCCGACAAATTAGGGTCTGGCTATGGCTACACCTTC.

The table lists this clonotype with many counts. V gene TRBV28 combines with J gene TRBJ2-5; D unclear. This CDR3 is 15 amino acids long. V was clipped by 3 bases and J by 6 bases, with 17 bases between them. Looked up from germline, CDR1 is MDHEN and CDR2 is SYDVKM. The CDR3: CASSFLSTRWKTQYF. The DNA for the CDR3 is TGTGCCAGCAGTTTCCTCTCGACCCGGTGGAAGACCCAGTACTTC.

CDR3 sequence: CASTPGTGDNYGYTF. CDR3 sequence (DNA): TGTGCCTCTACCCCCGGGACAGGGGATAACTATGGCTACACCTTC. The rearrangement links TRBV30 to TRBJ1-2, with 10 bases fitting TRBD1. This CDR3 is built from 15 residues. The germline V gene has CDR1 GTSNPN and CDR2 SVGIG (reference sequence). J gave up 1 base and V 7 bases, and 9 bases lay outside the gene matches.

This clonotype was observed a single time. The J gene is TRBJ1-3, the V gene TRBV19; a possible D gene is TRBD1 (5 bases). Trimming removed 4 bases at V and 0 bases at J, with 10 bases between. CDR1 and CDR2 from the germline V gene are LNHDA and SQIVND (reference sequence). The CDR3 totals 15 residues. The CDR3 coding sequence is TGTGCCAGTAGTAGCCAGGGTTACTCTGGAAACACCATATATTTT. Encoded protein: CASSSQGYSGNTIYF.

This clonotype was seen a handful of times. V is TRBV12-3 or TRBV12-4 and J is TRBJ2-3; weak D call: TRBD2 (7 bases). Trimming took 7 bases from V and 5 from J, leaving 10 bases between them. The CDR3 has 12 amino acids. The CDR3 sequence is CASKRGGDTQYF. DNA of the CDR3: TGTGCCAGCAAAAGGGGGGGAGATACGCAGTATTTT.

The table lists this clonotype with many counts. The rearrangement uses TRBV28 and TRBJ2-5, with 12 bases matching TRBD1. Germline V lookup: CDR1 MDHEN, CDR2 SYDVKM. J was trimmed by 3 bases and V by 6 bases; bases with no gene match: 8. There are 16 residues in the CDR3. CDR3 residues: CASSQPGTGGEETQYF. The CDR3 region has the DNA TGTGCCAGCAGCCAACCCGGGACAGGGGGCGAAGAGACCCAGTACTTC.

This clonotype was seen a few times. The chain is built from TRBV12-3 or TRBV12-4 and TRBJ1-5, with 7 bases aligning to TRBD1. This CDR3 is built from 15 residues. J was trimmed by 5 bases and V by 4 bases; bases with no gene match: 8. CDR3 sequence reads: CASSSDRRGYQPQHF. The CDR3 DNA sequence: TGTGCCAGCAGTTCGGACAGGCGAGGATATCAGCCCCAGCATTTT.

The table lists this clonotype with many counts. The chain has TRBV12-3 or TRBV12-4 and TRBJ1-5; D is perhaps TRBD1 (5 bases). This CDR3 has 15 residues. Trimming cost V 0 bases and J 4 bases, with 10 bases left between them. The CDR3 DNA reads TGTGCCAGCAGTTTAGCGGGGGTTTTAAATCAGCCCCAGCATTTT. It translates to CASSLAGVLNQPQHF.

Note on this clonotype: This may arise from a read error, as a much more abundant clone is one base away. The CDR3 DNA follows: TGCAGCGTGCCGAGGACAAGGGGCCCTGAAGCTTTCTTT. The encoded protein is CSVPRTRGPEAFF. V is TRBV29-1 and J is TRBJ1-1; TRBD1 might be the D (5 bases). V shed 6 bases and J shed 6 bases, with 17 bases lying between them. Germline V gene data show CDR1 as SQVTM and CDR2 as ANQGSEA. The CDR3 sequence is 13 residues long.

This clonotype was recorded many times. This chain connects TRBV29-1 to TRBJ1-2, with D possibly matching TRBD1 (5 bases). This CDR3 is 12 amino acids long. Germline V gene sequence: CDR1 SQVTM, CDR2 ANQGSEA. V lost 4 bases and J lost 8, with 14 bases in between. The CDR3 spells CSVGDGPFGYTF. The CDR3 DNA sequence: TGCAGCGTTGGGGACGGTCCGTTCGGCTACACCTTC.

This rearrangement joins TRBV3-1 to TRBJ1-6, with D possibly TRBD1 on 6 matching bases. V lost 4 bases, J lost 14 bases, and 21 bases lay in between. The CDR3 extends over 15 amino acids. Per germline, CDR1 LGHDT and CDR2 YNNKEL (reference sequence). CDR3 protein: CASSRGGGQGNALHF. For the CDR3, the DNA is TGTGCCAGCAGCCGAGGCGGAGGGCAGGGGAACGCCCTCCACTTT.

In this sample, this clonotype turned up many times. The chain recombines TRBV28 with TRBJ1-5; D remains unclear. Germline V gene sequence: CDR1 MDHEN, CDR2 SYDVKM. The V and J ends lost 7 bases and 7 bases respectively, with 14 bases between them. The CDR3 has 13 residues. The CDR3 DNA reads TGTGCCAGCACCCAAAAGGGAAACCAGCCCCAGCATTTT. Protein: CASTQKGNQPQHF. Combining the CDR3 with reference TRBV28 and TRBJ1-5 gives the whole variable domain DVKVTQSSRYLVKRTGEKVFLECVQDMDHENMFWYRQDPGLGLRLIYFSYDVKMKEKGDIPEGYSVSREKKERFSLILESASTNQTSMYLCASTQKGNQPQHFGDGTRLSIL.

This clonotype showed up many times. Here the CDR3 reads CASSPSDRAETQYF. DNA for the CDR3: TGTGCCAGCAGCCCCTCCGACAGGGCTGAGACCCAGTACTTC. The chain carries TRBV7-9 and TRBJ2-5; 7 bases match TRBD1. CDR3 length: 14 residues. The germline gives CDR1 SEHNR, CDR2 FQNEAQ (reference sequence). Unmatched junction bases numbered 8, after V lost 5 bases and J lost 5 bases.

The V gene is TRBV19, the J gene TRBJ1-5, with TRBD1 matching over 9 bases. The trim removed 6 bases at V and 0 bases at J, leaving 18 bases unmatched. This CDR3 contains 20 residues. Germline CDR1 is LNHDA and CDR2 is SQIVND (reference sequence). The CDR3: CASRGRVGTGGPNSNQPQHF. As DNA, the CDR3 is TGTGCCAGTAGGGGGCGGGTAGGTACAGGGGGCCCTAATAGCAATCAGCCCCAGCATTTT.

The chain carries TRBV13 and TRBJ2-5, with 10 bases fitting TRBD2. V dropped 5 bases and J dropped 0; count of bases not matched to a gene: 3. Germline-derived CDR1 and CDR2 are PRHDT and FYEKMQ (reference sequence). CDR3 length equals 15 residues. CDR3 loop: CASSTSGAYQETQYF. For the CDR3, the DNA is TGTGCCAGCAGCACTAGCGGGGCGTACCAAGAGACCCAGTACTTC.

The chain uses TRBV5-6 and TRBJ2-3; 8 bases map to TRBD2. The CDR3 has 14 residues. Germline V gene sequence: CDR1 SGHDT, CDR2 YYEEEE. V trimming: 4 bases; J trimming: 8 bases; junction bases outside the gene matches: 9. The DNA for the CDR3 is TGTGCCAGCAGCCTGGGACTAGTGCAGGCTACGCAGTATTTT. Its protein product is CASSLGLVQATQYF.

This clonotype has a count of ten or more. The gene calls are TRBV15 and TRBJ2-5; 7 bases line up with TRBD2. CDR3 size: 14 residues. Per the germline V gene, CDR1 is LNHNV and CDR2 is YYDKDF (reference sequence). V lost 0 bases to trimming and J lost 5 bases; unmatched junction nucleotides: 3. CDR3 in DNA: TGTGCCACCAGCAGAGATATGGGGGGGGAGACCCAGTACTTC. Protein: CATSRDMGGETQYF.

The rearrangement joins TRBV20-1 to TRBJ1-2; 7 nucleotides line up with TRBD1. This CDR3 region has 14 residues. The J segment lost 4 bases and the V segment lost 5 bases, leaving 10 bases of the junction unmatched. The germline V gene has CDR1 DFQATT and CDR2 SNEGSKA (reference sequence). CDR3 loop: CSASGTAQFYGYTF. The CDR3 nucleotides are TGCAGTGCTTCCGGGACAGCACAATTCTATGGCTACACCTTC.

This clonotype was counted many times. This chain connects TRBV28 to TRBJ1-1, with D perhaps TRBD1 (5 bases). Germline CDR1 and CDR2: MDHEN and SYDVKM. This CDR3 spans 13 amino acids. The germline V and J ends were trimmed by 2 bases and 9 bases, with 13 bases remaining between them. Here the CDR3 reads CASSLGGRGKAFF. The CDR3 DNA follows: TGTGCCAGCAGTTTAGGAGGGCGGGGCAAAGCTTTCTTT.

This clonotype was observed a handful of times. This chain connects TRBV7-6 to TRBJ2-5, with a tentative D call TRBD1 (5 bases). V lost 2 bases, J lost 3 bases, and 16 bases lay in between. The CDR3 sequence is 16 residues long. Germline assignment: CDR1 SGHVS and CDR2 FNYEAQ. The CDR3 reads CASSLNWAGRKETQYF. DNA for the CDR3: TGTGCCAGCAGCTTAAATTGGGCAGGGCGAAAAGAGACCCAGTACTTC. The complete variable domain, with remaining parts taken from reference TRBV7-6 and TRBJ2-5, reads GAGVSQSPRYKVTKRGQDVALRCDPISGHVSLYWYRQALGQGPEFLTYFNYEAQQDKSGLPNDRFSAERPEGSISTLTIQRTEQRDSAMYRCASSLNWAGRKETQYFGPGTRLLVL.

CDR3 DNA: TGCAGTGCTAGAGATAGACTAGCGGCCATCACAGATACGCAGTATTTT. Amino acid sequence: CSARDRLAAITDTQYF. The chain joins TRBV20-1 to TRBJ2-3, with 9 bases fitting TRBD2. V gave up 0 bases and J gave up 2 bases; unmatched junction bases: 6. CDR3 length: 16 amino acids. Per germline, CDR1 DFQATT and CDR2 SNEGSKA (reference sequence).

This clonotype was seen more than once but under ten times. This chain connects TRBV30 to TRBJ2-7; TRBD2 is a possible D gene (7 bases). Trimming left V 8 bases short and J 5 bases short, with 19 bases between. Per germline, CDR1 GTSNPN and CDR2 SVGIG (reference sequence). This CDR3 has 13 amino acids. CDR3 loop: CARDRGASNEQYF. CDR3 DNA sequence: TGTGCCCGGGATCGGGGGGCTTCCAACGAGCAGTACTTC.

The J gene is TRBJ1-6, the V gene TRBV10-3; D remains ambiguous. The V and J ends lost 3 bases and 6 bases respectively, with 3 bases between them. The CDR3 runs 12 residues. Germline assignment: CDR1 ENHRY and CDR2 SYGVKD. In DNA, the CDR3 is TGTGCCATCAGTGACAGTAATTCACCCCTCCACTTT. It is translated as CAISDSNSPLHF.

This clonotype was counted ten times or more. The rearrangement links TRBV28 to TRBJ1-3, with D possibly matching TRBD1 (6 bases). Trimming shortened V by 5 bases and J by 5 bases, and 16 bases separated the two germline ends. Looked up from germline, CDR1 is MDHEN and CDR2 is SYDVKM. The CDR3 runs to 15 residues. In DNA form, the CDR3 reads TGTGCCAGCAGTCCCGCGGGGGCGCTGAGAAACACCATATATTTT. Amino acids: CASSPAGALRNTIYF.

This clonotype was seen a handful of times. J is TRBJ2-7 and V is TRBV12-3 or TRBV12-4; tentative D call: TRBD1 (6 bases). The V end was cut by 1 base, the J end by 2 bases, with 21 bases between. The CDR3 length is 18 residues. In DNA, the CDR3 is TGTGCCAGCAGTTTAGTAGTCCGGATGACAGGACGGGCCTACGAGCAGTACTTC. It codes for CASSLVVRMTGRAYEQYF.